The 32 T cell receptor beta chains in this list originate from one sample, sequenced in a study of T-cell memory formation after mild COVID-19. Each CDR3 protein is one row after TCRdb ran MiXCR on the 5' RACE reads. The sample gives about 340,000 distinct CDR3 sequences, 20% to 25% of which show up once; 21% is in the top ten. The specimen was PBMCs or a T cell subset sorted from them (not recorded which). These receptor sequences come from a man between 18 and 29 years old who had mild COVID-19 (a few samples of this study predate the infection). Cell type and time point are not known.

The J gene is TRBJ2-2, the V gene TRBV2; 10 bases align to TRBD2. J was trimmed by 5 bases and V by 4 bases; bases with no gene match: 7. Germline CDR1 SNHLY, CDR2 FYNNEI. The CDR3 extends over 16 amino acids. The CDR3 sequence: CASSASGGVQTGELFF. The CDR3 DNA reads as TGTGCCAGCAGTGCCAGCGGGGGGGTACAAACCGGGGAGCTGTTTTTT.

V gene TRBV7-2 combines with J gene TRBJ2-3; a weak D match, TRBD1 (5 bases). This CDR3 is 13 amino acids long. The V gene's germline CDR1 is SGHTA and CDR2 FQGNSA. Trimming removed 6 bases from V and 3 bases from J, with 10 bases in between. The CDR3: CASRSQGTDTQYF. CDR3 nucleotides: TGTGCCAGCAGGAGCCAGGGAACAGATACGCAGTATTTT.

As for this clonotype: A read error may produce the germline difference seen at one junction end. The CDR3 coding sequence is TGTGCTAGCAGCTTAGACAGGGAGGCGGATACGCAGTATTTT. Protein sequence: CASSLDREADTQYF. The rearrangement links TRBV7-7 to TRBJ2-3, with D possibly matching TRBD1 (7 bases). The CDR3 is made up of 14 amino acids. Germline V gene data show CDR1 as SSHAT and CDR2 as FNYEAQ (reference sequence).

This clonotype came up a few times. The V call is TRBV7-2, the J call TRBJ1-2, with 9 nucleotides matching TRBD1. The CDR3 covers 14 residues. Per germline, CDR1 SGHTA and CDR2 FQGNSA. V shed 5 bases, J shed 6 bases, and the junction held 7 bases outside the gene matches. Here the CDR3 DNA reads TGTGCCAGCAGCGGAGGACAGGGGTTCGATGGCTACACCTTC. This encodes CASSGGQGFDGYTF.

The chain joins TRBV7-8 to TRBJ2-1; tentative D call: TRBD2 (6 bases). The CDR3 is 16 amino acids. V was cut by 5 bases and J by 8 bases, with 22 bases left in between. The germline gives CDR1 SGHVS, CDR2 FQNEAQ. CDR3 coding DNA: TGTGCCAGCAGCCCAACTGTAGGGACGGGACTGCATGAGCAGTTCTTC. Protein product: CASSPTVGTGLHEQFF.

Written as DNA, the CDR3 is TGTGCCAGCAGCCTCACAACGGGGTACACTGAAGCTTTCTTT. Translated, it gives CASSLTTGYTEAFF. The J gene is TRBJ1-1, the V gene TRBV7-2; no clear D gene. V shed 5 bases and J shed 3 bases, with 13 bases lying between them. This CDR3 region has 14 residues. In germline, CDR1 is SGHTA, CDR2 FQGNSA. Filled out from reference TRBV7-2 and TRBJ1-1, the complete variable domain reads GAGVSQSPSNKVTEKGKDVELRCDPISGHTALYWYRQSLGQGLEFLIYFQGNSAPDKSGLPSDRFSAERTGGSVSTLTIQRTQQEDSAVYLCASSLTTGYTEAFFGQGTRLTVV.

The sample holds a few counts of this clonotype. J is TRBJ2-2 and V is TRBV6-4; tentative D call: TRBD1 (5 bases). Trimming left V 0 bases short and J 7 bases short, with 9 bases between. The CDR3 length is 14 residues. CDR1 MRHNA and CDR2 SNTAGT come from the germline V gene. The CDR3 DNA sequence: TGTGCCAGCAGTGACTCAGGGGATAACGGGGAGCTGTTTTTT. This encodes CASSDSGDNGELFF.

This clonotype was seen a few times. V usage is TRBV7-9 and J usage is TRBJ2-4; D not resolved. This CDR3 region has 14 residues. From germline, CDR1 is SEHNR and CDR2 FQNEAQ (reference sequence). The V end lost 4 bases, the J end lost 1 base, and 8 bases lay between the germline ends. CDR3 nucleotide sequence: TGTGCCAGCAGCTCCCGCGAGGCCAAAAACATTCAGTACTTC. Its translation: CASSSREAKNIQYF.

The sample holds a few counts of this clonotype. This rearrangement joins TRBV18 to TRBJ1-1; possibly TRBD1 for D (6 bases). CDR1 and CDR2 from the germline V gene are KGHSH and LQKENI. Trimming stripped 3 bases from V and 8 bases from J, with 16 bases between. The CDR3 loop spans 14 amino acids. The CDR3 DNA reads TGTGCCAGCTCACCCTCCGGGTCGGGGACAGAAGCTTTCTTT. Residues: CASSPSGSGTEAFF.

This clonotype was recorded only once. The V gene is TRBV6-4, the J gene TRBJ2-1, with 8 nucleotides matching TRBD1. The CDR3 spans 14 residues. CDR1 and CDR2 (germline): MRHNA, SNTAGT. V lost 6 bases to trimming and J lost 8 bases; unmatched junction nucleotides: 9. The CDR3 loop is CASSAGTGWDEQFF. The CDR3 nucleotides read TGTGCCAGCAGCGCCGGGACAGGTTGGGATGAGCAGTTCTTC.

The CDR3 nucleotides read TGTGCCAGCAGCTTAAACCGACAGGGGCTGAACTATGGCTACACCTTC. This sequence encodes CASSLNRQGLNYGYTF. The chain uses TRBV11-2 and TRBJ1-2; the match to TRBD1 covers 8 bases. The trim removed 2 bases at V and 2 bases at J, leaving 7 bases unmatched. This CDR3 has 16 amino acids. CDR1 is SGHAT, CDR2 FQNNGV, per germline.

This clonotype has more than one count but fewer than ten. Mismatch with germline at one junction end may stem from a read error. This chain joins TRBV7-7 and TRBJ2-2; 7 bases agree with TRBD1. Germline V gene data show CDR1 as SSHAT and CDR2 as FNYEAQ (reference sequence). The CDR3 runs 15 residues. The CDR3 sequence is CASRDGTANTGELFF. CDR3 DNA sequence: TGTGCTAGCAGGGACGGGACAGCGAACACCGGGGAGCTGTTTTTT.

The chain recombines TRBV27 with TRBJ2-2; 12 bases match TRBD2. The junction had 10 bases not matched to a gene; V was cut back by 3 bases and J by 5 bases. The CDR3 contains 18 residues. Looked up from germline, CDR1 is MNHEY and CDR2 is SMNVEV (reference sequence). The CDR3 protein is CASSFRLAGARGTGELFF. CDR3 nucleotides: TGTGCCAGCAGTTTTAGACTAGCGGGGGCCAGAGGGACCGGGGAGCTGTTTTTT.

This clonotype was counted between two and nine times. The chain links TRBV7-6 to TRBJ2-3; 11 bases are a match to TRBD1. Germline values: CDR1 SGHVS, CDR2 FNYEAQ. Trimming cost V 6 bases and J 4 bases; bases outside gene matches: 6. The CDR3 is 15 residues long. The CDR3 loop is CASSKTGQGADTQYF. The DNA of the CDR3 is TGTGCCAGCAGTAAAACGGGACAGGGGGCAGATACGCAGTATTTT.

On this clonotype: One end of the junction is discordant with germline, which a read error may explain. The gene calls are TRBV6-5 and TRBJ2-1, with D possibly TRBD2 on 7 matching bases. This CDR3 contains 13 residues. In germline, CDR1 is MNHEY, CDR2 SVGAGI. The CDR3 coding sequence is TGTGCCAGCAGTTACTCGAGTATTGGGGGGGCCATATTC. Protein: CASSYSSIGGAIF.

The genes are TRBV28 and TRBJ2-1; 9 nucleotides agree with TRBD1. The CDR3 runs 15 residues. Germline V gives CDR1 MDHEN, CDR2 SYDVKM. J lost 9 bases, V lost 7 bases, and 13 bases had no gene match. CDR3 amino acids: CASNDRGKASGEQFF. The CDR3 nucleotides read TGTGCCAGCAACGACAGGGGGAAGGCCTCGGGTGAGCAGTTCTTC.

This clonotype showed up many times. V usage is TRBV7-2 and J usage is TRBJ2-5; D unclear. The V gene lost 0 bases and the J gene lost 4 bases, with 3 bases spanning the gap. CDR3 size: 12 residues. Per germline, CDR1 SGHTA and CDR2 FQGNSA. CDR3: CASSLARETQYF. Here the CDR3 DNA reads TGTGCCAGCAGCTTAGCCAGAGAGACCCAGTACTTC.

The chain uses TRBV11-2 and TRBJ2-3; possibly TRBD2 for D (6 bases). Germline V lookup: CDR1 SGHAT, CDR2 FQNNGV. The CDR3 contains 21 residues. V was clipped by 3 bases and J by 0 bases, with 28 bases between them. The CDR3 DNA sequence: TGTGCCAGCAGCTTCCCCACCACCGGGACCCAGCGGGTCATTAGCACAGATACGCAGTATTTT. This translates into CASSFPTTGTQRVISTDTQYF.

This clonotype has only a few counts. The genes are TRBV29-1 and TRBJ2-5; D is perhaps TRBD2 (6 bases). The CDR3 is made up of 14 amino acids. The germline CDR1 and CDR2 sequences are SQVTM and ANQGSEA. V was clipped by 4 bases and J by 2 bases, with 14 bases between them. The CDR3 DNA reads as TGCAGCGTTGCCCTAGCGACGGGGCAAGAGACCCAGTACTTC. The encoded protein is CSVALATGQETQYF.

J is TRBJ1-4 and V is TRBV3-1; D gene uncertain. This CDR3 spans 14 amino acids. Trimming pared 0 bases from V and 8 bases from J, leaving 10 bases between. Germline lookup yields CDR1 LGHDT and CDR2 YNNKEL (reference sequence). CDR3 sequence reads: CASSQDAGMEKLFF. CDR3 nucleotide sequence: TGTGCCAGCAGCCAAGATGCGGGGATGGAAAAACTGTTTTTT. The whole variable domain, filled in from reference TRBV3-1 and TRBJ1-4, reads DTAVSQTPKYLVTQMGNDKSIKCEQNLGHDTMYWYKQDSKKFLKIMFSYNNKELIINETVPNRFSPKSPDKAHLNLHINSLELGDSAVYFCASSQDAGMEKLFFGSGTQLSVL.

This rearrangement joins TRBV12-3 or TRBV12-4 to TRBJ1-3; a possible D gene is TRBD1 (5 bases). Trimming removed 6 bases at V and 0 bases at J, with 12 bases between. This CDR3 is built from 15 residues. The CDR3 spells CASRADGASGNTIYF. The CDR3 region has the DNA TGTGCCAGCAGAGCTGACGGGGCCTCTGGAAACACCATATATTTT.

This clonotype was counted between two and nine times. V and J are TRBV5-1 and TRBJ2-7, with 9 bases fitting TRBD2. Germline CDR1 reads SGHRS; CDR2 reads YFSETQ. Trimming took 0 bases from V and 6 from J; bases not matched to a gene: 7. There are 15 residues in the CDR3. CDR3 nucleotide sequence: TGCGCCAGCAGCTTGGCGCGGGGGGGAGTTCGCGAGCAGTACTTC. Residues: CASSLARGGVREQYF.

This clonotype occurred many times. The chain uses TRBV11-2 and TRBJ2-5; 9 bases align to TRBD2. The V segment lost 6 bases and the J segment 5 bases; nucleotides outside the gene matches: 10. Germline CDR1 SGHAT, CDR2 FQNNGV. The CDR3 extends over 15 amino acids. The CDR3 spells CASRFSGGTGETQYF. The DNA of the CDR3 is TGTGCCAGCAGATTTAGCGGGGGCACGGGGGAGACCCAGTACTTC.

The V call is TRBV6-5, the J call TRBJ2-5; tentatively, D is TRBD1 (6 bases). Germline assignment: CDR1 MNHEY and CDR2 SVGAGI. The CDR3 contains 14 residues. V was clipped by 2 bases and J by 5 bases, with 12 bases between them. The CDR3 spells CASSYIGGGETQYF. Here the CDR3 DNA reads TGTGCCAGCAGTTACATAGGGGGTGGGGAGACCCAGTACTTC.

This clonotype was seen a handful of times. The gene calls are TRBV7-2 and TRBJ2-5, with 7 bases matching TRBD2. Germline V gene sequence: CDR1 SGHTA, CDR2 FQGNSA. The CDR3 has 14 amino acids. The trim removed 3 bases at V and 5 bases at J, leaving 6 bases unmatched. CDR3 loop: CASSFGLTSETQYF. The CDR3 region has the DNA TGTGCCAGCAGCTTCGGACTGACTAGCGAGACCCAGTACTTC.

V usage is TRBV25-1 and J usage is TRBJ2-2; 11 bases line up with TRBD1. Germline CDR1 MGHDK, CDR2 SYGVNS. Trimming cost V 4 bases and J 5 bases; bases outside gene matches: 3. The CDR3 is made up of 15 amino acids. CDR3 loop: CASSVDRGLTGELFF. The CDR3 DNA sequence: TGTGCCAGCAGTGTGGACAGGGGGCTAACCGGGGAGCTGTTTTTT.

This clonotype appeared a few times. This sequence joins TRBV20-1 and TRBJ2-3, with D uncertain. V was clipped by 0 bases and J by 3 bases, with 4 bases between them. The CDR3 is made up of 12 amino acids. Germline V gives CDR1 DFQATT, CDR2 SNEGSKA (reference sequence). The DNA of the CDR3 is TGCAGTGCTAGAGACAGAACAGATACGCAGTATTTT. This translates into CSARDRTDTQYF.

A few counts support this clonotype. The CDR3 is CATGRDYGYTF. The CDR3 nucleotides are TGTGCCACCGGGCGTGACTATGGCTACACCTTC. The chain has TRBV2 and TRBJ1-2; no definite D call. V was cut by 10 bases and J by 3 bases, with 9 bases left in between. The CDR3 contains 11 residues. Germline values: CDR1 SNHLY, CDR2 FYNNEI.

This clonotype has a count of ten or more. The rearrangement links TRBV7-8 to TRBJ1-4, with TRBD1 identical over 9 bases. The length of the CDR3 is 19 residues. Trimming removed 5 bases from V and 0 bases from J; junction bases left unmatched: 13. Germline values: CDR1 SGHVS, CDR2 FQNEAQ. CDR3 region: CASSPYPGQGRTTNEKLFF. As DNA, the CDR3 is TGTGCCAGCAGCCCCTATCCGGGACAGGGAAGAACAACTAATGAAAAACTGTTTTTT.

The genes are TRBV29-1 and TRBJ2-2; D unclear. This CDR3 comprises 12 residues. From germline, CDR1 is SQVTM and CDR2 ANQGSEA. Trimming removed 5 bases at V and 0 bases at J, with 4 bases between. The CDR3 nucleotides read TGCAGCGTTAGTCCGAACACCGGGGAGCTGTTTTTT. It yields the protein CSVSPNTGELFF.

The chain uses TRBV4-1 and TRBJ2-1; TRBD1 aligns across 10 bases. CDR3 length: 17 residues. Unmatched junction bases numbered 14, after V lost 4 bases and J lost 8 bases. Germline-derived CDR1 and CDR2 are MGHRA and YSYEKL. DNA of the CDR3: TGCGCCAGCAGCCGCCCATGGGGGGACAGGGGAATGGATGAGCAGTTCTTC. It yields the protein CASSRPWGDRGMDEQFF.

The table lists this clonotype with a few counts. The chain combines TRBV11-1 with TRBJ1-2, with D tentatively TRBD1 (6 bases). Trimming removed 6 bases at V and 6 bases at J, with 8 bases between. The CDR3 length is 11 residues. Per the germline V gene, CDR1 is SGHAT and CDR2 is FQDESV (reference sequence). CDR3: CASRDSDGYTF. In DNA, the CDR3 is TGTGCCAGCAGGGACAGTGATGGCTACACCTTC.